What follows are 10 T cell receptor beta chains derived from one specimen sequenced in a study of T-cell memory formation after mild COVID-19. TCRdb used MiXCR to reprocess the 5' RACE reads, holding one entry per CDR3 protein. The sample has 400,000 to 500,000 distinct CDR3 sequences, around 24% seen once. Source material: PBMCs or a T cell subset sorted from them (not recorded which). Receptors were obtained from an adult woman who had mild COVID-19 (a few samples of this study predate the infection). Cell type and time point are not known.

The chain employs TRBV9 and TRBJ2-7; no clear D. The CDR3 is made up of 13 amino acids. Germline CDR1 reads SGDLS; CDR2 reads YYNGEE. The germline V and J ends were trimmed by 0 bases and 6 bases, with 10 bases remaining between them. CDR3 residues: CASSVGPSGEQYF. CDR3 in DNA: TGTGCCAGCAGCGTAGGACCCTCTGGCGAGCAGTACTTC.

This chain links TRBV12-3 or TRBV12-4 with TRBJ2-2; 13 nucleotides line up with TRBD2. After removal of 5 bases from V and 3 bases from J, the junction contained 6 bases not matched to a gene. The CDR3 is 17 residues long. CDR3 DNA: TGTGCCAGCAGTCCCGGACTAGCGGGAGCCCACACCGGGGAGCTGTTTTTT. Translating it yields CASSPGLAGAHTGELFF.

The V and J genes are TRBV2 and TRBJ2-7; 10 bases fit TRBD1. The CDR3 runs to 15 residues. Looked up from germline, CDR1 is SNHLY and CDR2 is FYNNEI. V lost 7 bases and J lost 1; bases outside the gene matches: 7. The CDR3: CASKHGTGVSYEQYF. In DNA form, the CDR3 reads TGTGCCAGCAAACACGGGACAGGGGTTTCCTACGAGCAGTACTTC.

V and J are TRBV20-1 and TRBJ2-5; tentatively, D is TRBD2 (7 bases). This CDR3 is built from 16 residues. Between the trimmed V and J ends, which lost 0 bases and 3 bases, there was a span of 17 bases. Looked up from germline, CDR1 is DFQATT and CDR2 is SNEGSKA (reference sequence). The CDR3 nucleotides are TGCAGTGCTAGAGATGTGGGTAGGGGGGGCGAAGAGACCCAGTACTTC. Translated, it gives CSARDVGRGGEETQYF.

This clonotype was picked up a small number of times. The chain employs TRBV2 and TRBJ1-2, with D unresolved. Germline V gene data show CDR1 as SNHLY and CDR2 as FYNNEI. The V gene lost 2 bases and the J gene lost 4 bases, with 2 bases spanning the gap. CDR3 size: 11 residues. CDR3 bases: TGTGCCAGCAGTGAAACCTATGGCTACACCTTC. This sequence encodes CASSETYGYTF.

This clonotype was recorded a few times. The V and J genes are TRBV4-1 and TRBJ2-2; D could derive from TRBD1 or TRBD2 (6 bases each). The CDR3 is 16 amino acids. Trimming left V 5 bases short and J 4 bases short, with 17 bases between. Germline CDR1 and CDR2: MGHRA and YSYEKL. CDR3 coding DNA: TGCGCCAGCAGCTCCCCCAAAGGAGGGGGCACCGGGGAGCTGTTTTTT. This codes for CASSSPKGGGTGELFF.

The V and J genes are TRBV7-2 and TRBJ2-3; no definite D call. The V end was cut by 4 bases, the J end by 4 bases, with 12 bases between. This CDR3 is 14 amino acids long. The V gene's germline CDR1 is SGHTA and CDR2 FQGNSA. CDR3 sequence: CASSSRGQADTQYF. The CDR3 nucleotides are TGTGCCAGCAGCTCCCGCGGTCAGGCAGATACGCAGTATTTT.

V and J are TRBV12-3 or TRBV12-4 and TRBJ2-5, with TRBD1 identical over 7 bases. The trim removed 3 bases at V and 2 bases at J, leaving 3 bases unmatched. There are 14 residues in the CDR3. The CDR3 loop reads CASSLKGQQETQYF. CDR3 sequence (DNA): TGTGCCAGCAGTTTGAAGGGACAGCAAGAGACCCAGTACTTC.

This clonotype was counted only a few times. The J gene is TRBJ2-2, the V gene TRBV6-4, with D perhaps matching TRBD1 (6 bases). Trimming removed 4 bases from V and 0 bases from J, with 9 bases in between. Germline values: CDR1 MRHNA, CDR2 SNTAGT. This CDR3 is built from 15 residues. The CDR3 loop is CASSVGHPNTGELFF. The CDR3 nucleotides are TGTGCCAGCAGTGTGGGACACCCGAACACCGGGGAGCTGTTTTTT.

This chain connects TRBV5-1 to TRBJ2-7; 9 bases align to TRBD2. This CDR3 is built from 14 residues. Germline CDR1 is SGHRS and CDR2 is YFSETQ. The ends lost 4 bases at V and 4 bases at J; junction bases unmatched: 6. CDR3 loop: CASSHGTSLYEQYF. The CDR3 nucleotides read TGCGCCAGCAGCCATGGGACTAGCCTTTACGAGCAGTACTTC.